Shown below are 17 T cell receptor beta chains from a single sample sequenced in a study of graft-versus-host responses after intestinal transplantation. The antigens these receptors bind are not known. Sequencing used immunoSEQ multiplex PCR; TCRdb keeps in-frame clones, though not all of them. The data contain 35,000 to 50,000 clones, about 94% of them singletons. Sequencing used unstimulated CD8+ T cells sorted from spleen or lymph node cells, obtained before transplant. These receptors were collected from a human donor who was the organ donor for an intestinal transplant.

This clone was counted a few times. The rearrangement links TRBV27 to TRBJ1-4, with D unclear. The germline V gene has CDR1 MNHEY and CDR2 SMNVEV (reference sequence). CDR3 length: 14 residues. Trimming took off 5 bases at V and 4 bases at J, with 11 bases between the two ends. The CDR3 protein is CASSAGRINEKLFF. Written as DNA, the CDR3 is TGTGCCAGCAGTGCCGGACGGATTAATGAAAAACTGTTTTTT.

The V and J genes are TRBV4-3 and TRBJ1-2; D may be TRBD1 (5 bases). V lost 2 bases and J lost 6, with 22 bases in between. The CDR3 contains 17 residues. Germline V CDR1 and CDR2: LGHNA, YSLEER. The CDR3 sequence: CASSQLGKGLAWNGYTF. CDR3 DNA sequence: TGCGCCAGCAGCCAACTGGGGAAGGGGTTGGCGTGGAATGGCTACACCTTC.

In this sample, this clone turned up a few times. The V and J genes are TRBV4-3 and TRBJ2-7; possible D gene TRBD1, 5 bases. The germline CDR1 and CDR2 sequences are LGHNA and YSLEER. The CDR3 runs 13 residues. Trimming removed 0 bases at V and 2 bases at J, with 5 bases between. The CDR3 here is CASSQEDTYEQYF. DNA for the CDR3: TGCGCCAGCAGCCAAGAGGACACCTACGAGCAGTACTTC.

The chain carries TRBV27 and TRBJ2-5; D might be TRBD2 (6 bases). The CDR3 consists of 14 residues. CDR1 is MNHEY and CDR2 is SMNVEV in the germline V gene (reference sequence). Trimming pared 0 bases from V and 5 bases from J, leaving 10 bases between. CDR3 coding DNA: TGTGCCAGCAGTTTATCCGGGAGTGGTGAGACCCAGTACTTC. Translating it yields CASSLSGSGETQYF.

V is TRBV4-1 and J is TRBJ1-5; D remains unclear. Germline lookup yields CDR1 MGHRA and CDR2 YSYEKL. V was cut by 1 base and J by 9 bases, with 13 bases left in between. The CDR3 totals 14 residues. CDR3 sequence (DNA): TGCGCCAGCAGCCAAGCCTATTGGGTTCGGCCCCAGCATTTT. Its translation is CASSQAYWVRPQHF.

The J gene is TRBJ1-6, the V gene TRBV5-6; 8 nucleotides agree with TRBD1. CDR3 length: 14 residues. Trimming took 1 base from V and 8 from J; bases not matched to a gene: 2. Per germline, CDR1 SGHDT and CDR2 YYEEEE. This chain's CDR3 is CASSLPGGHSPLHF. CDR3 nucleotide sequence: TGTGCCAGCAGCTTGCCAGGGGGCCATTCACCCCTCCACTTT.

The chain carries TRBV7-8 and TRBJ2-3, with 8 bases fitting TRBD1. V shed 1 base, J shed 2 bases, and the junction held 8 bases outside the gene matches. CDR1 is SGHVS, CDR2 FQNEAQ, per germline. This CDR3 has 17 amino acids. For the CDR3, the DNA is TGTGCCAGCAGCTTAGACCGACAGGGGACCCACACAGATACGCAGTATTTT. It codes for CASSLDRQGTHTDTQYF.

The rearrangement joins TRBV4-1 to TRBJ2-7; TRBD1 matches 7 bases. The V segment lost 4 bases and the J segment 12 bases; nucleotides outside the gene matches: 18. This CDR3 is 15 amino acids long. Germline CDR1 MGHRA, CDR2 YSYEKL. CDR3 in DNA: TGCGCCAGCAGCCCAACGAGACAGGGCAAGTCCCTCGCGTACTTC. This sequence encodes CASSPTRQGKSLAYF.

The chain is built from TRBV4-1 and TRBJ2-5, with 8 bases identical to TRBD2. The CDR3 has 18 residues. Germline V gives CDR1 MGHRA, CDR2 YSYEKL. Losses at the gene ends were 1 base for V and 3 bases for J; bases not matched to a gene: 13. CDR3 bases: TGCGCCAGCAGCCAAGGGAGGAGGGTTAATAGCGGGAAAGAGACCCAGTACTTC. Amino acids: CASSQGRRVNSGKETQYF.

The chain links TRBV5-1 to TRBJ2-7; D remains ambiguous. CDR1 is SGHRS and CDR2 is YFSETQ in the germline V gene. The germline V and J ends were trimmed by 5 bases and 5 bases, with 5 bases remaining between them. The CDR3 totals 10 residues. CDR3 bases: TGCGCCAGCAGATACGACGAGCAGTACTTC. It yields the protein CASRYDEQYF. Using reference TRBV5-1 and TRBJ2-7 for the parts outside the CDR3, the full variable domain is KAGVTQTPRYLIKTRGQQVTLSCSPISGHRSVSWYQQTPGQGLQFLFEYFSETQRNKGNFPGRFSGRQFSNSRSEMNVSTLELGDSALYLCASRYDEQYFGPGTRLTVT.

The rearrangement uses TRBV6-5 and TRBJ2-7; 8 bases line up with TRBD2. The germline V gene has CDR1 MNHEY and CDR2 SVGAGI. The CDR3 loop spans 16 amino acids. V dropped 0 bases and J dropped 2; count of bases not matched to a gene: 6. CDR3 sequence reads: CASSYSMAGGPYEQYF. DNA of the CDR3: TGTGCCAGCAGTTACTCGATGGCGGGAGGACCCTACGAGCAGTACTTC.

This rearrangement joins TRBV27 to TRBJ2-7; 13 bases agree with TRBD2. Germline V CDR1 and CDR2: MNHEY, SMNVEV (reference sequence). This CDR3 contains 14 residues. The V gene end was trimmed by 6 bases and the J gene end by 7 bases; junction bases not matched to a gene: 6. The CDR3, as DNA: TGTGCCAGCAGCAGGACTAGCGGGAGACGGGAGCAGTACTTC. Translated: CASSRTSGRREQYF.

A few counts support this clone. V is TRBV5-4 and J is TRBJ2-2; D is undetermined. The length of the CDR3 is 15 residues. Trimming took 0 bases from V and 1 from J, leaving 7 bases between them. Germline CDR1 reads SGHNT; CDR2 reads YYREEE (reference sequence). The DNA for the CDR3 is TGTGCCAGCAGCTTGGGGCGGCGGAACACCGGGGAGCTGTTTTTT. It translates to CASSLGRRNTGELFF.

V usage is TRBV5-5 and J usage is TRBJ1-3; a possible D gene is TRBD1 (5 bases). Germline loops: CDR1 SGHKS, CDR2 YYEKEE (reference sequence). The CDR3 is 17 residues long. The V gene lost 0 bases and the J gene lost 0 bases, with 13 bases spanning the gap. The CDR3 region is CASSLGDSQSSGNTIYF. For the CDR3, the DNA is TGTGCCAGCAGCTTGGGCGACAGCCAGAGCTCTGGAAACACCATATATTTT.

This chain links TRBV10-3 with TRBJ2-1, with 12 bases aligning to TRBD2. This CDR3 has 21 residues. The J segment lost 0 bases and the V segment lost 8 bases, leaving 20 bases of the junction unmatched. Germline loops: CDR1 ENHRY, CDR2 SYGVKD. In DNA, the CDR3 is TGTGCCATCTTCTACCCCCACCCGGGACTAGCGGGTCCAAGCTCCTACAATGAGCAGTTCTTC. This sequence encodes CAIFYPHPGLAGPSSYNEQFF.

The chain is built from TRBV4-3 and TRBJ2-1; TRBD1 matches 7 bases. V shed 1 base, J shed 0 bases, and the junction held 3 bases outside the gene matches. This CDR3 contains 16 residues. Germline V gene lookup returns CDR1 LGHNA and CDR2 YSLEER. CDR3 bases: TGCGCCAGCAGCCAAGGTACAGGGGTCTCCTACAATGAGCAGTTCTTC. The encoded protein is CASSQGTGVSYNEQFF.

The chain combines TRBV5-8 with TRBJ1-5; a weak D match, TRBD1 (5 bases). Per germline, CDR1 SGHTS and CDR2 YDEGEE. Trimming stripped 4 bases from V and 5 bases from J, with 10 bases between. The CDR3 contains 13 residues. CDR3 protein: CASSPGGYQPQHF. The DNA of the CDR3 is TGTGCCAGCAGCCCGGGGGGGTATCAGCCCCAGCATTTT.